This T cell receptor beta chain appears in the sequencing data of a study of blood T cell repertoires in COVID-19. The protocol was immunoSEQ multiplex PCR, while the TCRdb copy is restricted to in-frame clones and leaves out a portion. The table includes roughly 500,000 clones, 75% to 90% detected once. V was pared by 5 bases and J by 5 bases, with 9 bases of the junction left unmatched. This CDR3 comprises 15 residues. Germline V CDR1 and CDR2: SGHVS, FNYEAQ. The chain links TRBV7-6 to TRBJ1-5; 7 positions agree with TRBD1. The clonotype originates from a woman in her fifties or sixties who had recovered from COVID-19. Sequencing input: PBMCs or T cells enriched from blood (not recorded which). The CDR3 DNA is TGTGCCAGCAGCCACGGGACAGCAGGCGATCAGCCCCAGCATTTT. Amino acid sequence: CASSHGTAGDQPQHF. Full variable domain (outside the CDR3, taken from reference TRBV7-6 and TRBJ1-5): GAGVSQSPRYKVTKRGQDVALRCDPISGHVSLYWYRQALGQGPEFLTYFNYEAQQDKSGLPNDRFSAERPEGSISTLTIQRTEQRDSAMYRCASSHGTAGDQPQHFGDGTRLSIL.